A single sample gave rise to the 15 T cell receptor beta chains below, sequenced in a study of blood T cell repertoires in COVID-19. The repertoire was sequenced with immunoSEQ multiplex PCR; TCRdb's copy has only in-frame clones and lacks some. In the table there are some 160,000 clones, approximately 80% of which are singletons. Sequencing was carried out using peripheral blood. These receptors originate from a woman between 50 and 59 years old with acute or convalescent COVID-19.

This CDR3 is CASSQRLQTAGVTDTQYF. The DNA of the CDR3 is TGTGCCAGCAGCCAGAGGCTCCAGACAGCGGGCGTCACAGATACGCAGTATTTT. The chain employs TRBV3-1 (or the pseudogene TRBV3-2) and TRBJ2-3; a weak D match, TRBD2 (6 bases). V lost 3 bases and J lost 2, with 21 bases in between. This CDR3 spans 18 amino acids. Looked up from germline, CDR1 is LGHDT and CDR2 is YNNKEL (reference sequence).

The chain uses TRBV30 and TRBJ2-5; weak D call: TRBD1 (7 bases). With 3 bases removed from V and 2 bases from J, the gap between germline ends came to 10 bases. Germline V gene sequence: CDR1 GTSNPN, CDR2 SVGIG (reference sequence). This CDR3 comprises 13 residues. CDR3 in DNA: TGTGCCTGGAGGCAGGGGGGTCAAGAGACCCAGTACTTC. Amino acids: CAWRQGGQETQYF. Full variable domain (missing parts from reference TRBV30 and TRBJ2-5): SQTIHQWPATLVQPVGSPLSLECTVEGTSNPNLYWYRQAAGRGLQLLFYSVGIGQISSEVPQNLSASRPQDRQFILSSKKLLLSDSGFYLCAWRQGGQETQYFGPGTRLLVL.

V is TRBV6-1 and J is TRBJ1-6; no firm D call. Trimming pared 3 bases from V and 7 bases from J, leaving 19 bases between. The germline V gene has CDR1 MNHNS and CDR2 SASEGT. This CDR3 is 17 amino acids long. The CDR3 reads CASSELTLWGENSPLHF. In DNA, the CDR3 is TGTGCCAGCAGTGAGCTAACCTTATGGGGAGAGAATTCACCCCTCCACTTT.

The chain is built from TRBV2 and TRBJ2-2; 9 bases are shared with TRBD1. Germline-derived CDR1 and CDR2 are SNHLY and FYNNEI. V lost 6 bases, J lost 6 bases, and 8 bases stayed unmatched. This CDR3 spans 15 amino acids. In nucleotides, the CDR3 is TGTGCCAGCAGGCCGGGACAGGGCAGGCCCGGGGAGCTGTTTTTT. Protein sequence: CASRPGQGRPGELFF.

This clone was seen only a few times. This chain links TRBV3-1 (or the pseudogene TRBV3-2) with TRBJ2-7, with D uncertain. Per germline, CDR1 LGHDT and CDR2 YNNKEL (reference sequence). The CDR3 is 13 residues long. V lost 0 bases to trimming and J lost 6 bases, with 9 bases between them. The CDR3 DNA reads TGTGCCAGCAGCCAAGATCACGGGTCCGAGCAGTACTTC. Translating it yields CASSQDHGSEQYF.

This chain connects TRBV19 to TRBJ2-7, with TRBD1 identical over 10 bases. The J segment lost 2 bases and the V segment lost 7 bases, leaving 5 bases of the junction unmatched. The germline gives CDR1 LNHDA, CDR2 SQIVND (reference sequence). There are 14 residues in the CDR3. CDR3 DNA: TGTGCCAGTAAAGATGGACAGGGGGCCTACGAGCAGTACTTC. Translated: CASKDGQGAYEQYF. Based on the CDR3 plus reference TRBV19 and TRBJ2-7, the full variable domain is DGGITQSPKYLFRKEGQNVTLSCEQNLNHDAMYWYRQDPGQGLRLIYYSQIVNDFQKGDIAEGYSVSREKKESFPLTVTSAQKNPTAFYLCASKDGQGAYEQYFGPGTRLTVT.

This clone was counted many times. The chain combines TRBV2 with TRBJ1-6; 7 nucleotides agree with TRBD1. CDR3 length: 14 residues. Germline V lookup: CDR1 SNHLY, CDR2 FYNNEI. With V trimmed by 6 bases and J by 9 bases, 8 bases remained unmatched. CDR3: CASSADRESSPLHF. The CDR3 bases are TGTGCCAGCAGCGCCGACAGGGAGAGTTCACCCCTCCACTTT.

This chain uses TRBV6-5 with TRBJ1-2; no clear D gene. The CDR3 runs 13 residues. The germline V and J ends were trimmed by 2 bases and 8 bases, with 12 bases remaining between them. CDR1 MNHEY and CDR2 SVGAGI come from the germline V gene. In nucleotides, the CDR3 is TGTGCCAGCAGTTACACCCAGGAATTCGGCTACACCTTC. Translated: CASSYTQEFGYTF.

This clone has only one observation. CDR3 nucleotides: TGTGCCAGCAGCTTATCCCGCGTTAGCTCCTACGAGCAGTACTTC. Protein: CASSLSRVSSYEQYF. The rearrangement uses TRBV7-8 and TRBJ2-7; D not resolved. Trimming removed 2 bases from V and 0 bases from J, with 11 bases in between. Germline loops: CDR1 SGHVS, CDR2 FQNEAQ. The CDR3 runs 15 residues.

The J gene is TRBJ2-7, the V gene TRBV11-3, with unresolved D. The CDR3 extends over 12 amino acids. The V end was cut by 2 bases, the J end by 7 bases, with 9 bases between. Germline V gene data show CDR1 as SGHNT and CDR2 as YENEEA. As DNA, the CDR3 is TGTGCCAGCAGCTTAAGTATCGGGGAGCAGTACTTC. This sequence encodes CASSLSIGEQYF.

The chain uses TRBV6-5 and TRBJ1-1; D remains ambiguous. Trimming took off 5 bases at V and 4 bases at J, with 14 bases between the two ends. The CDR3 extends over 14 amino acids. Germline values: CDR1 MNHEY, CDR2 SVGAGI. CDR3 sequence: CASSLQVTSTEAFF. DNA for the CDR3: TGTGCCAGCAGTCTTCAGGTCACGAGCACTGAAGCTTTCTTT.

The rearrangement uses TRBV7-2 and TRBJ2-1; 10 nucleotides match TRBD2. CDR1 and CDR2 (germline): SGHTA, FQGNSA. Trimming cost V 5 bases and J 16 bases; bases outside gene matches: 8. The CDR3 has 12 residues. The CDR3: CASSAHSGGAFF. The DNA of the CDR3 is TGTGCCAGCAGCGCCCACAGCGGGGGGGCTTTCTTC. The entire variable domain, with the rest obtained from reference TRBV7-2 and TRBJ2-1, is as follows: GAGVSQSPSNKVTEKGKDVELRCDPISGHTALYWYRQSLGQGLEFLIYFQGNSAPDKSGLPSDRFSAERTGGSVSTLTIQRTQQEDSAVYLCASSAHSGGAFFGPGTRLTVL.

V gene TRBV4-2 combines with J gene TRBJ1-1; 11 bases are shared with TRBD1. There are 15 residues in the CDR3. Germline V gene data show CDR1 as LGHNA and CDR2 as YNFKEQ. The V gene end was trimmed by 1 base and the J gene end by 4 bases; junction bases not matched to a gene: 2. The CDR3 DNA reads as TGTGCCAGCAGCCAAGCCGGGACAGGGGGCACTGAAGCTTTCTTT. Translation: CASSQAGTGGTEAFF.

The chain couples TRBV10-3 to TRBJ1-2; TRBD1 matches at 7 bases. Germline CDR1 is ENHRY and CDR2 is SYGVKD. V lost 10 bases and J lost 6; bases outside the gene matches: 17. This CDR3 spans 15 amino acids. CDR3: CATTPTQGVENGYTF. DNA for the CDR3: TGTGCCACGACCCCAACTCAGGGGGTTGAAAATGGCTACACCTTC.

This chain joins TRBV4-2 and TRBJ2-5; TRBD2 matches 7 bases. The germline CDR1 and CDR2 sequences are LGHNA and YNFKEQ. The CDR3 has 14 amino acids. V lost 4 bases, J lost 1 base, and 3 bases stayed unmatched. The chain's CDR3 is CASSRSGAQETQYF. The CDR3, as DNA: TGTGCCAGCAGCCGGAGCGGGGCCCAAGAGACCCAGTACTTC.